This T cell receptor beta chain was observed in a study of radiotherapy plus CTLA-4 blockade in lung cancer. Whole-study context: Across the patients, objective responses occurred in approximately 18%, and disease control in under 35%. Study outcomes and limitations: In blood, after radiotherapy plus ipilimumab, tumor-derived TCR clones expanded.

Points on this clone: Its target is unknown.

Profiling relied on immunoSEQ multiplex PCR, and the TCRdb table lists in-frame clones only, not all of them. The table lists approximately 52,000 clones, 60% to 80% of them singletons. Unmatched junction bases numbered 4, after V lost 1 base and J lost 1 base. Per germline, CDR1 MGHDK and CDR2 SYGVNS. This CDR3 is built from 16 residues. Ipilimumab-mediated CTLA-4 blockade plus focal radiation was given to patients having chemo-refractory metastatic non-small-cell lung cancer. The source of this sequence is a human donor with non-small cell lung cancer whose response to radiotherapy plus ipilimumab could not be evaluated. V gene TRBV25-1 combines with J gene TRBJ2-7; 10 bases map to TRBD1. The sample consisted of peripheral blood, taken from a patient treated with radiotherapy plus ipilimumab. Here the CDR3 DNA reads TGTGCCAGCAGTGAATCGGGGACAGGGGATTCCTACGAGCAGTACTTC. Residues: CASSESGTGDSYEQYF.